This T cell receptor (beta chain) came from a study of blood T cell repertoires in COVID-19. Study as a whole: Researchers got acute and convalescent COVID-19 samples from the United States, Italy and Spain. Sources were T cells, B-cell-depleted T cells, or PBMCs; the material itself was cDNA or gDNA.

This clone was seen only once. As handled by the study authors: Scientists estimated how many nucleated cells there were by amplifying reference gene primers. Using immunoSEQ multiplex PCR, the repertoire was profiled, and TCRdb retains in-frame clones only, with some absent. V and J calls and clone size follow that table, whereas D and trimming were derived from the DNA. The table includes 70,000 to 95,000 clones, about 82% detected once. Sequenced sample: peripheral blood. The sequence was obtained from a woman aged 65 to 85 with active or convalescent COVID-19.

The CDR3 protein is CASSLFPGEETQYF. The DNA of the CDR3 is TGCGCCAGCAGCTTGTTTCCGGGGGAAGAGACCCAGTACTTC. This chain uses TRBV5-1 with TRBJ2-5, with D maybe TRBD2 (6 bases). With 1 base removed from V and 3 bases from J, the gap between germline ends came to 10 bases. This CDR3 contains 14 residues. The germline CDR1 and CDR2 sequences are SGHRS and YFSETQ.